The 32 T cell receptor beta chains in this list originate from one sample, sequenced in a study of blood T cell repertoires in COVID-19. Sequenced by immunoSEQ multiplex PCR; TCRdb stores in-frame clones only, minus some. The repertoire holds approximately 190,000 clones, around nine tenths seen once, with roughly 21% in the top ten. Sequenced material: peripheral blood. Receptor source: a man in his 60s with active or convalescent COVID-19.

This clone was recorded once. This rearrangement joins TRBV5-1 to TRBJ2-4, with 8 positions matching TRBD1. CDR3 length: 15 amino acids. The junction had 6 bases not matched to a gene; V was cut back by 0 bases and J by 7 bases. The V gene's germline CDR1 is SGHRS and CDR2 YFSETQ. The CDR3 loop is CASSLDPGGLNIQYF. CDR3 coding DNA: TGCGCCAGCAGCTTGGATCCAGGGGGCTTGAACATTCAGTACTTC.

The chain is built from TRBV5-5 and TRBJ1-1; weak D call: TRBD1 (5 bases). Trimming took off 1 base at V and 2 bases at J, with 15 bases between the two ends. Per germline, CDR1 SGHKS and CDR2 YYEKEE (reference sequence). CDR3 length: 16 residues. The chain's CDR3 is CASSLSAEGPNTEAFF. CDR3 coding DNA: TGTGCCAGCAGCTTGTCAGCGGAGGGGCCTAACACTGAAGCTTTCTTT. The variable domain in full, with the rest retrieved from reference TRBV5-5 and TRBJ1-1, is DAGVTQSPTHLIKTRGQQVTLRCSPISGHKSVSWYQQVLGQGPQFIFQYYEKEERGRGNFPDRFSARQFPNYSSELNVNALLLGDSALYLCASSLSAEGPNTEAFFGQGTRLTVV.

The V and J genes are TRBV10-3 and TRBJ2-7; 7 bases map to TRBD1. CDR3 size: 14 residues. CDR1 is ENHRY, CDR2 SYGVKD, per germline. The junction had 4 bases not matched to a gene; V was cut back by 0 bases and J by 5 bases. CDR3 protein: CAISESTGFHEQYF. DNA for the CDR3: TGTGCCATCAGTGAGTCGACAGGGTTTCACGAGCAGTACTTC.

This chain connects TRBV21-1 to TRBJ1-5; whether TRBD1, the table's D call, matches the DNA was not checked. TRBV21-1 is reported as a pseudogene. This CDR3 contains 19 residues. CDR3 DNA: TGTGCCAGCAGCCCGAGGACAGGGGGGCGCGGAGTTAGCAATCAGCCCCAGCATTTT. It yields the protein CASSPRTGGRGVSNQPQHF.

CDR3 protein: CASSLRSETQYF. As DNA, the CDR3 is TGTGCCAGCAGCTTACGGTCGGAGACCCAGTACTTC. J is TRBJ2-5 and V is TRBV11-2, with D hard to call. Per germline, CDR1 SGHAT and CDR2 FQNNGV. There are 12 residues in the CDR3. V lost 2 bases, J lost 5 bases, and 6 bases lay in between.

The chain combines TRBV29-1 with TRBJ2-7; D gene uncertain. This CDR3 has 11 amino acids. CDR1 SQVTM and CDR2 ANQGSEA come from the germline V gene. V was cut by 1 base and J by 3 bases, with 4 bases left in between. The CDR3 DNA is TGCAGCGTTGAAGCGGGCTACGAGCAGTACTTC. As protein: CSVEAGYEQYF.

The chain couples TRBV5-8 to TRBJ1-4; tentatively, D is TRBD1 (5 bases). CDR3 length equals 14 residues. Trimming stripped 4 bases from V and 6 bases from J, with 13 bases between. From germline, CDR1 is SGHTS and CDR2 YDEGEE. CDR3 sequence reads: CASSPPWGDEKLFF. Here the CDR3 DNA reads TGTGCCAGCAGCCCCCCTTGGGGGGATGAAAAACTGTTTTTT.

V gene TRBV5-4 combines with J gene TRBJ1-2, with D maybe TRBD1 (5 bases). The CDR3 sequence is 15 residues long. Germline values: CDR1 SGHNT, CDR2 YYREEE (reference sequence). V was cut by 0 bases and J by 2 bases, with 11 bases left in between. The chain's CDR3 is CASSLGGDGNYGYTF. For the CDR3, the DNA is TGTGCCAGCAGCTTGGGGGGGGACGGGAACTATGGCTACACCTTC.

The chain recombines TRBV6-2 or TRBV6-3 with TRBJ1-1; D remains ambiguous. V dropped 0 bases and J dropped 0 bases, with 14 bases sitting between them. CDR1 is MNHEY and CDR2 is SVGEGT in the germline V gene. The CDR3 loop spans 17 amino acids. CDR3 DNA sequence: TGTGCCAGCAGTTACTCGAGAGGCCAGTGGATGAACACTGAAGCTTTCTTT. Its translation: CASSYSRGQWMNTEAFF.

This chain connects TRBV6-5 to TRBJ1-4; TRBD1 might be the D (6 bases). V was cut by 4 bases and J by 8 bases, with 17 bases left in between. Germline lookup yields CDR1 MNHEY and CDR2 SVGAGI. This CDR3 spans 15 amino acids. The CDR3 loop reads CASSSISQGREKLFF. DNA of the CDR3: TGTGCCAGCAGTTCGATCTCACAGGGCAGGGAAAAACTGTTTTTT.

The chain combines TRBV21-1 with TRBJ2-5; TRBD1 is the table's D call and was not checked against the DNA. TRBV21-1 is a listed pseudogene. CDR3 size: 15 residues. This CDR3 is CASSGRQGFQETQYF. Written as DNA, the CDR3 is TGTGCCAGCAGCGGACGACAGGGCTTCCAAGAGACCCAGTACTTC.

The genes are TRBV7-9 and TRBJ2-2; maybe TRBD1 (6 bases). Germline V gene sequence: CDR1 SEHNR, CDR2 FQNEAQ (reference sequence). The CDR3 is made up of 16 amino acids. Trimming pared 5 bases from V and 5 bases from J, leaving 18 bases between. The CDR3 here is CASSPRAETGTGELFF. CDR3 DNA sequence: TGTGCCAGCAGCCCACGGGCAGAAACAGGGACCGGGGAGCTGTTTTTT.

The rearrangement joins TRBV6-1 to TRBJ1-4, with 12 bases identical to TRBD1. The CDR3 totals 15 residues. Germline-derived CDR1 and CDR2 are MNHNS and SASEGT. The ends lost 0 bases at V and 8 bases at J; junction bases unmatched: 1. Here the CDR3 DNA reads TGTGCCAGCAGTGAAGCGGGACAGGGGGCGGAAAAACTGTTTTTT. Protein: CASSEAGQGAEKLFF.

The chain recombines TRBV19 with TRBJ1-5; 10 nucleotides line up with TRBD1. The germline gives CDR1 LNHDA, CDR2 SQIVND (reference sequence). The CDR3 has 16 amino acids. V dropped 4 bases and J dropped 7; count of bases not matched to a gene: 10. CDR3 region: CASSNYGQGVGQPQHF. CDR3 DNA sequence: TGTGCCAGTAGTAACTATGGACAGGGGGTTGGACAGCCCCAGCATTTT.

In its sample, this clone was seen once. Within the sample, other DNA sequences also encode this same CDR3. The V call is TRBV2, the J call TRBJ2-7; TRBD1 agrees at 11 bases. J lost 3 bases, V lost 7 bases, and 2 bases had no gene match. CDR1 and CDR2 (germline): SNHLY, FYNNEI. CDR3 size: 13 residues. CDR3 sequence: CASTGTGGYEQYF. The DNA for the CDR3 is TGTGCCAGCACCGGGACAGGGGGCTACGAGCAGTACTTC.

The chain joins TRBV4-2 to TRBJ1-2; 12 nucleotides line up with TRBD1. The V segment lost 4 bases and the J segment 8 bases; nucleotides outside the gene matches: 11. The CDR3 is 16 residues long. Per the germline V gene, CDR1 is LGHNA and CDR2 is YNFKEQ. The CDR3 nucleotides read TGTGCCAGCAGCCCCTTAGTGGGACAGGGGGCATGGGGCTACACCTTC. Amino acid sequence: CASSPLVGQGAWGYTF.

This clone was seen more than once but under ten times. The chain combines TRBV6-5 with TRBJ1-2, with 9 bases that match TRBD1. CDR1 and CDR2 (germline): MNHEY, SVGAGI. The junction had 7 bases not matched to a gene; V was cut back by 2 bases and J by 6 bases. The CDR3 runs to 15 residues. CDR3 bases: TGTGCCAGCAGTTACACTAAACAGGGGGCGAATGGCTACACCTTC. Translation: CASSYTKQGANGYTF.

The chain joins TRBV6-1 to TRBJ2-3; maybe TRBD1 (6 bases). Germline assignment: CDR1 MNHNS and CDR2 SASEGT. This CDR3 region has 14 residues. V lost 1 base and J lost 5, with 10 bases in between. DNA for the CDR3: TGTGCCAGCAGTGAAGTGGGGGCCGGAGATACGCAGTATTTT. Protein product: CASSEVGAGDTQYF.

The chain couples TRBV3-1 (or the pseudogene TRBV3-2) to TRBJ2-1; a weak D match, TRBD2 (7 bases). CDR1 LGHDT and CDR2 YNNKEL come from the germline V gene (reference sequence). Between the trimmed V and J ends, which lost 6 bases and 3 bases, there was a span of 15 bases. There are 15 residues in the CDR3. The CDR3 coding sequence is TGTGCCAGCAGGCCGGGGGGCGCCTACTACAATGAGCAGTTCTTC. Protein sequence: CASRPGGAYYNEQFF.

The genes are TRBV28 and TRBJ2-5; 10 bases are a match to TRBD2. The V segment lost 6 bases and the J segment 5 bases; nucleotides outside the gene matches: 9. CDR1 and CDR2 (germline): MDHEN, SYDVKM. This CDR3 has 15 residues. The CDR3 protein is CASSKSGGAYETQYF. Written as DNA, the CDR3 is TGTGCCAGCAGCAAAAGCGGGGGGGCGTATGAGACCCAGTACTTC.

Concerning this clone: Other nucleotide sequences in the sample specify the same CDR3. The rearrangement links TRBV5-1 to TRBJ2-7, with D perhaps matching TRBD2 (6 bases). Germline V gene sequence: CDR1 SGHRS, CDR2 YFSETQ. Trimming took 3 bases from V and 4 from J, leaving 8 bases between them. CDR3 length: 12 amino acids. Written as DNA, the CDR3 is TGCGCCAGCAGCTCGACTAGTTACGAGCAGTACTTC. Amino acids: CASSSTSYEQYF.

The rearrangement uses TRBV5-6 and TRBJ2-4; the D gene is possibly TRBD2 (6 bases). CDR3 size: 15 residues. Trimming stripped 4 bases from V and 2 bases from J, with 13 bases between. In germline, CDR1 is SGHDT, CDR2 YYEEEE. For the CDR3, the DNA is TGTGCCAGCAGCCGTACGGGGGTTTCCAAAAACATTCAGTACTTC. Translating it yields CASSRTGVSKNIQYF.

Details on this clone: The sample holds other DNA sequences that translate to the same CDR3. V is TRBV29-1 and J is TRBJ1-1, with 7 bases identical to TRBD1. After removal of 6 bases from V and 0 bases from J, the junction contained 1 base not matched to a gene. The CDR3 spans 12 residues. Germline CDR1 SQVTM, CDR2 ANQGSEA. The CDR3 region has the DNA TGCAGCGTGGGACAGATGAACACTGAAGCTTTCTTT. This encodes CSVGQMNTEAFF.

The chain is built from TRBV11-2 and TRBJ2-5; a possible D gene is TRBD2 (7 bases). This CDR3 region has 15 residues. With 2 bases removed from V and 3 bases from J, the gap between germline ends came to 13 bases. CDR1 is SGHAT, CDR2 FQNNGV, per germline. CDR3 nucleotide sequence: TGTGCCAGCAGCTTACGGGGGGCCAATAAAGAGACCCAGTACTTC. Its translation: CASSLRGANKETQYF.

This chain links TRBV7-3 with TRBJ1-6, with D unclear. The CDR3 has 15 amino acids. Germline V lookup: CDR1 SGHTA, CDR2 FQGTGA. V lost 4 bases and J 3 bases, leaving 10 bases between the germline ends. The DNA for the CDR3 is TGTGCCAGCAGCTCTGAGGGCGGCTATAATTCACCCCTCCACTTT. It translates to CASSSEGGYNSPLHF. Full variable domain (missing parts from reference TRBV7-3 and TRBJ1-6): GAGVSQTPSNKVTEKGKYVELRCDPISGHTALYWYRQSLGQGPEFLIYFQGTGAADDSGLPNDRFFAVRPEGSVSTLKIQRTERGDSAVYLCASSSEGGYNSPLHFGNGTRLTVT.

This clone was picked up a small number of times. V gene TRBV6-5 combines with J gene TRBJ1-1; 11 bases are a match to TRBD1. This CDR3 comprises 15 residues. The germline V gene has CDR1 MNHEY and CDR2 SVGAGI. After removal of 2 bases from V and 4 bases from J, the junction contained 3 bases not matched to a gene. The CDR3 DNA follows: TGTGCCAGCAGTTACGGGACAGGGGGGACCACTGAAGCTTTCTTT. Amino acid sequence: CASSYGTGGTTEAFF.

This clone showed up just a few times. The chain is built from TRBV4-2 and TRBJ1-4; D is uncertain. The CDR3 runs to 15 residues. Germline lookup yields CDR1 LGHNA and CDR2 YNFKEQ. Trimming removed 4 bases at V and 2 bases at J, with 11 bases between. This chain's CDR3 is CASSRWASTNEKLFF. The DNA for the CDR3 is TGTGCCAGCAGCCGATGGGCAAGTACTAATGAAAAACTGTTTTTT.

The J gene is TRBJ2-3, the V gene TRBV29-1, with unresolved D. Trimming pared 4 bases from V and 0 bases from J, leaving 11 bases between. The CDR3 loop spans 14 amino acids. Germline loops: CDR1 SQVTM, CDR2 ANQGSEA. The CDR3 loop is CSVGAVKSTDTQYF. The DNA of the CDR3 is TGCAGCGTTGGCGCGGTCAAAAGCACAGATACGCAGTATTTT.

The gene calls are TRBV5-5 and TRBJ1-6; D remains ambiguous. Germline-derived CDR1 and CDR2 are SGHKS and YYEKEE (reference sequence). The CDR3 is 16 residues long. V lost 4 bases and J 9 bases, leaving 20 bases between the germline ends. The CDR3 here is CASSTFVATTGSPLHF. CDR3 DNA sequence: TGTGCCAGCAGCACTTTCGTAGCCACTACCGGTTCACCCCTCCACTTT.

The CDR3 DNA sequence: TGCGCCAGCAGCTTGGCCGTTTTTACTGAAGCTTTCTTT. It yields the protein CASSLAVFTEAFF. The chain employs TRBV5-1 and TRBJ1-1; D unclear. Germline V gene data show CDR1 as SGHRS and CDR2 as YFSETQ. Trimming left V 0 bases short and J 5 bases short, with 8 bases between. The CDR3 is made up of 13 amino acids.

The chain combines TRBV2 with TRBJ2-3; 13 positions match TRBD2. Germline CDR1 SNHLY, CDR2 FYNNEI. The CDR3 spans 16 residues. Trimming removed 7 bases from V and 1 base from J; junction bases left unmatched: 5. CDR3: CASKETSGGRTDTQYF. In nucleotides, the CDR3 is TGTGCCAGCAAAGAGACTAGCGGGGGGCGCACAGATACGCAGTATTTT.

V and J are TRBV2 and TRBJ2-7, with TRBD2 identical over 12 bases. The germline CDR1 and CDR2 sequences are SNHLY and FYNNEI. CDR3 length: 15 amino acids. The V segment lost 6 bases and the J segment 1 base; nucleotides outside the gene matches: 4. Here the CDR3 reads CASRGGLAGSYEQYF. The CDR3 nucleotides read TGTGCCAGCAGGGGAGGACTAGCGGGGTCCTACGAGCAGTACTTC.